Listed below are T cell receptor beta chains from one sample, sequenced in a study of blood T cell repertoires in COVID-19. Clones were sequenced by immunoSEQ multiplex PCR, and TCRdb holds only the in-frame ones, with some missing. The repertoire holds about 200,000 clones, with 70% to 90% as singletons. Input material: peripheral blood. These receptor sequences come from a man over 45 with acute or convalescent COVID-19. CDR3s include the opening cysteine and the closing phenylalanine or tryptophan. A D gene is named only where the DNA matches it firmly. The listing skips clone size in some rows; elsewhere it reads once, few, many or a size class.

d_call | j_call | v_call | clone_size | cdr3_nt | cdr3_aa
- | TRBJ1-5 | TRBV3-1/TRBV3-2 | - | TGTGCCAGCAGCCAAGCTGGTAAAAGAGGCAATCAGCCCCAGCATTTT | CASSQAGKRGNQPQHF
- | TRBJ1-1 | TRBV7-3 | - | TGTGCCAGCAGCTTAGGCAGCCACGGTGGAGCTGAAGCTTTCTTT | CASSLGSHGGAEAFF
- | TRBJ2-7 | TRBV5-1 | - | TGCGCCAGCAGTCCCGGACAGTTCTACGAGCAGTACTTC | CASSPGQFYEQYF
TRBD2 | TRBJ2-5 | TRBV6-4 | - | TGTGCCAGCAGCCCCATAGGGCGGGGGGCTCAAGAGACCCAGTACTTC | CASSPIGRGAQETQYF
- | TRBJ1-4 | TRBV18 | - | TGTGCCAGCTCACTTCTGGGGCCTCCCAAGGACGAAAAACTGTTTTTT | CASSLLGPPKDEKLFF
TRBD1 | TRBJ2-2 | TRBV5-6 | few | TGTGCCAGCAGCTTGTCGCCGGGACAGAGAAACACCGGGGAGCTGTTTTTT | CASSLSPGQRNTGELFF
- | TRBJ2-5 | TRBV5-1 | - | TGCGCCAGCAGCCCTCGAGGAGGCGAGGTTGAGACCCAGTACTTC | CASSPRGGEVETQYF
- | TRBJ2-2 | TRBV5-1 | - | TGCGCCAGCAGCTCGGAGGGAAGTTCCCTTAACACCGGGGAGCTGTTTTTT | CASSSEGSSLNTGELFF
- | TRBJ1-1 | TRBV9 | once | TGTGCCAGCAGCCCCCGCGGCGTCCAGGGATCCGACACTGAAGCTTTCTTT | CASSPRGVQGSDTEAFF
- | TRBJ1-6 | TRBV7-9 | - | TGTGCCAGCAGCCCCCGCGGGTCCATCCCTAATTCACCCCTCCACTTT | CASSPRGSIPNSPLHF
- | TRBJ1-1 | TRBV11-2 | few | TGTGCCAGCAGCCCCCTCGGGGGACTGAACACTGAAGCTTTCTTT | CASSPLGGLNTEAFF
- | TRBJ1-2 | TRBV7-2 | - | TGTGCCAGCAGCGGCCGTGGGGGGGGCCAAGCCGCCTATGGCTACACCTTC | CASSGRGGGQAAYGYTF
- | TRBJ2-2 | TRBV19 | large | TGTGCCAGTAGTCTAAGACTAGCGAACACCGGGGAGCTGTTTTTT | CASSLRLANTGELFF
- | TRBJ1-1 | TRBV7-8 | - | TGTGCCAGCAGCTTAGCTTATAAGAACACTGAAGCTTTCTTT | CASSLAYKNTEAFF
TRBD1 | TRBJ1-5 | TRBV2 | - | TGTGCCAGCAGTGGTACAGGGGAGAGGCAGCCCCAGCATTTT | CASSGTGERQPQHF
TRBD1 | TRBJ1-4 | TRBV10-3 | - | TGTGCCACCAAGGCCGGGACAGATAATGAAAAACTGTTTTTT | CATKAGTDNEKLFF
TRBD1 | TRBJ1-1 | TRBV5-1 | - | TGCGCCAGCAGCTTGGAGGTGTTCGTGGGACAGGAGAACACTGAAGCTTTCTTT | CASSLEVFVGQENTEAFF
TRBD1 | TRBJ1-2 | TRBV6-5 | - | TGTGCCAGCAGTAATTCAGGGGGCGCGGGCGGCTACACCTTC | CASSNSGGAGGYTF
TRBD1 | TRBJ2-2 | TRBV18 | - | TGTGCCAGCTCACCAGGGACAGGGGCCACCGGGGAGCTGTTTTTT | CASSPGTGATGELFF
- | TRBJ2-1 | TRBV7-6 | - | TGTGCCAGCAGCCCAAGGGACTCGCCTACAAGAGAGCAGTTCTTC | CASSPRDSPTREQFF
- | TRBJ1-2 | TRBV9 | - | TGTGCCAGCAGCGTAGATGAGGAAGGCTACACCTTC | CASSVDEEGYTF
- | TRBJ2-3 | TRBV5-1 | - | TGCGCCAGCGTGGGGACTCCCACTACCACAGATACGCAGTATTTT | CASVGTPTTTDTQYF
TRBD1 | TRBJ1-2 | TRBV6-6 | - | TGTGCCAGCAGTTACGGGACAGGGGGCGCCAGCTATGGCTACACCTTC | CASSYGTGGASYGYTF
TRBD1 | TRBJ1-2 | TRBV3-1/TRBV3-2 | - | TGTGCCAGCAGCCGAGTGACTTCCGGGACAGGGCGCTATGGCTACACCTTC | CASSRVTSGTGRYGYTF
- | TRBJ1-2 | TRBV7-2 | few | TGTGCCAGCAGCTTAGCGGGCCAGGGAAACTATGGCTACACCTTC | CASSLAGQGNYGYTF
- | TRBJ1-2 | TRBV5-1 | - | TGCGCCAGCAGCCTTTCACAGGGCCAAGGCTACACCTTC | CASSLSQGQGYTF
TRBD1 | TRBJ1-2 | TRBV7-9 | - | TGTGCCAGCAGCAGAGGGGTCGGACAGGGGGCAAGGTATGGCTACACCTTC | CASSRGVGQGARYGYTF